In its sample, the clone carrying this T cell receptor (beta chain) was seen a few times. Antigen: not known. The record originates from a study of cytotoxic CD8 clonotypes in ibrutinib-treated CLL. Study context: Specimens for response were gathered following a median roughly eleven months of therapy, spanning 6 to 36.

Cryopreserved PBMCs supplied about 2 micrograms of genomic DNA for TCR beta libraries. CDR1 WNHNN and CDR2 SYGVQD come from the germline V gene (reference sequence). V shed 6 bases, J shed 5 bases, and the junction held 4 bases outside the gene matches. CDR3 length: 13 residues. Findings and caveats of the study: Clonality was higher at baseline than in age-matched healthy donors and tracked circulating CD8+ T-cell counts.

Using immunoSEQ multiplex PCR, the repertoire was profiled, and TCRdb retains in-frame clones only, with some absent. The sample contains about 70,000 clones, 75% to 95% of which appear only once. Sequenced material: PBMCs, taken after 12 months of ibrutinib treatment. V is TRBV10-1 and J is TRBJ2-5, with 9 bases aligning to TRBD2. The source is a human donor with chronic lymphocytic leukemia. The CDR3 DNA follows: TGCGCCAGCAGGAGGACTAGCGAGGAGACCCAGTACTTC. It specifies CASRRTSEETQYF.